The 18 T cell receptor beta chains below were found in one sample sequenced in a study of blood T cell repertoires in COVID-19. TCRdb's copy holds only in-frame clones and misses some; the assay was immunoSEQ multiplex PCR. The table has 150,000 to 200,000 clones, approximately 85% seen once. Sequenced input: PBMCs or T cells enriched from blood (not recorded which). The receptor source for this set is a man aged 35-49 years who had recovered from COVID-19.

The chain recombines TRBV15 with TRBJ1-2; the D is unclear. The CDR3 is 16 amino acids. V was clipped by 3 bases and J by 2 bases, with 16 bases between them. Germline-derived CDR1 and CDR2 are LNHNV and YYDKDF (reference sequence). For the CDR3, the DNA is TGTGCCACCAGCAGTGAGGTAACGACGTTAAACTATGGCTACACCTTC. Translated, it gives CATSSEVTTLNYGYTF.

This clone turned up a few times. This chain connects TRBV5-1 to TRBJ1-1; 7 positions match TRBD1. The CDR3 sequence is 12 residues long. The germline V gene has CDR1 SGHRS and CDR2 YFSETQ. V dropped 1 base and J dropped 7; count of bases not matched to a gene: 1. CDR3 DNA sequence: TGCGCCAGCAGCTTGCGGGACAGTGAAGCTTTCTTT. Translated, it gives CASSLRDSEAFF. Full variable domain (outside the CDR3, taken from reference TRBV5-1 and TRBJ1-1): KAGVTQTPRYLIKTRGQQVTLSCSPISGHRSVSWYQQTPGQGLQFLFEYFSETQRNKGNFPGRFSGRQFSNSRSEMNVSTLELGDSALYLCASSLRDSEAFFGQGTRLTVV.

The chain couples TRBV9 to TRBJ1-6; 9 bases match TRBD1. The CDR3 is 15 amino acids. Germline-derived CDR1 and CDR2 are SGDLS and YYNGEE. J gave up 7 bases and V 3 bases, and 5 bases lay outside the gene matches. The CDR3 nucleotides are TGTGCCAGCAGCGCACGACAGGGGGAGAATTCACCCCTCCACTTT. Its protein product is CASSARQGENSPLHF.

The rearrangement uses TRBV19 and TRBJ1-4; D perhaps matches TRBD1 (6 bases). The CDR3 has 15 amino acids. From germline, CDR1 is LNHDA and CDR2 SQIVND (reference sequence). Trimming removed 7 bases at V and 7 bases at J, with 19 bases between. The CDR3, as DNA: TGTGCCAGTACGGACAGACTTTTGTGGGGTGAAAAACTGTTTTTT. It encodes CASTDRLLWGEKLFF.

The chain's CDR3 is CSVSGGGDTEAFF. For the CDR3, the DNA is TGCAGCGTTTCGGGGGGGGGAGACACTGAAGCTTTCTTT. The rearrangement links TRBV29-1 to TRBJ1-1; D possibly corresponds to TRBD1 (5 bases). CDR1 is SQVTM and CDR2 is ANQGSEA in the germline V gene. CDR3 length: 13 amino acids. Deletions cut 5 bases from V and 3 bases from J, with 13 bases between.

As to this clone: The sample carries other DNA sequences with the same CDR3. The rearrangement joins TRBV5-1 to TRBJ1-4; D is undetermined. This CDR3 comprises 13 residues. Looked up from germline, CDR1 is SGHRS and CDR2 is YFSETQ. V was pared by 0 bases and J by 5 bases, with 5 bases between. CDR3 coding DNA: TGCGCCAGCAGCTTGGACAGCAATGAAAAACTGTTTTTT. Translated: CASSLDSNEKLFF.

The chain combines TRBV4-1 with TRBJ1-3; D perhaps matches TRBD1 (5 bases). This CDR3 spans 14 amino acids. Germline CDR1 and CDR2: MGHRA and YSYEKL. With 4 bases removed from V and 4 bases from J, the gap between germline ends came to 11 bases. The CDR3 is CASSPGFSGNTIYF. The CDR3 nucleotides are TGCGCCAGCAGCCCAGGGTTTTCAGGAAACACCATATATTTT.

The CDR3 region is CASSSDSGMKTQYF. The CDR3, as DNA: TGTGCCAGCAGTTCGGACAGCGGGATGAAGACCCAGTACTTC. The chain is built from TRBV6-6 and TRBJ2-5, with D possibly being TRBD2 (7 bases). Trimming pared 4 bases from V and 6 bases from J, leaving 15 bases between. Germline lookup yields CDR1 MNHNY and CDR2 SVGAGI (reference sequence). CDR3 length: 14 amino acids.

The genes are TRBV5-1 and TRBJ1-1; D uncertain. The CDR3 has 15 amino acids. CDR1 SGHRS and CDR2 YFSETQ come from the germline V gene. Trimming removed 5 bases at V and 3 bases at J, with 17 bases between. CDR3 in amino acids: CASSSTIPGDTEAFF. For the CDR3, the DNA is TGCGCCAGCAGTTCGACTATACCTGGGGACACTGAAGCTTTCTTT.

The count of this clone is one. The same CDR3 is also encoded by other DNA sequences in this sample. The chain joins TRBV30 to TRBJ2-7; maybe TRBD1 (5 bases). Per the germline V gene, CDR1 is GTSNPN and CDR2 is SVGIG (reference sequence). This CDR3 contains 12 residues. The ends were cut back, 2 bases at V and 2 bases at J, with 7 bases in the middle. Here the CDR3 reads CAWSRGAYEQYF. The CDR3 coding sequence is TGTGCCTGGAGTAGGGGTGCCTACGAGCAGTACTTC. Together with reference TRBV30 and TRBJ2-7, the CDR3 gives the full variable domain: SQTIHQWPATLVQPVGSPLSLECTVEGTSNPNLYWYRQAAGRGLQLLFYSVGIGQISSEVPQNLSASRPQDRQFILSSKKLLLSDSGFYLCAWSRGAYEQYFGPGTRLTVT.

CDR3 sequence reads: CASSSVGTGVADTQYF. CDR3 sequence (DNA): TGCGCCAGCAGCTCGGTCGGGACAGGGGTGGCGGATACGCAGTATTTT. This chain connects TRBV5-1 to TRBJ2-3, with 10 bases identical to TRBD1. CDR3 length equals 16 residues. Trimming cost V 3 bases and J 6 bases; bases outside gene matches: 10. Germline assignment: CDR1 SGHRS and CDR2 YFSETQ.

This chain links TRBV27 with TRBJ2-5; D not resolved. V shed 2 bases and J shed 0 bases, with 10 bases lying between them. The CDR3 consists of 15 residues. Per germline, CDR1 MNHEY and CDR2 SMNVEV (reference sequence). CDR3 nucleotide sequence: TGTGCCAGCAGTTTACAGGCAGCCTACCAAGAGACCCAGTACTTC. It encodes CASSLQAAYQETQYF.

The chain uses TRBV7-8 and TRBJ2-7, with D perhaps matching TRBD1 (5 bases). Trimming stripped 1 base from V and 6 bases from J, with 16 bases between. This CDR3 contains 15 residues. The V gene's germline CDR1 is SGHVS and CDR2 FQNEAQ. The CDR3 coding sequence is TGTGCCAGCAGCTTAGAAGGAGTAGGGGTCGGCGAGCAGTACTTC. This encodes CASSLEGVGVGEQYF.

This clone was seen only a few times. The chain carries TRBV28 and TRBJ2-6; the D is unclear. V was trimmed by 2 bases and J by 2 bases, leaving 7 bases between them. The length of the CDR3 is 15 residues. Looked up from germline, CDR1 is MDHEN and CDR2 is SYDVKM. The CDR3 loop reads CASSLGQAGANVLTF. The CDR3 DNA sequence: TGTGCCAGCAGTTTAGGGCAGGCTGGGGCCAACGTCCTGACTTTC.

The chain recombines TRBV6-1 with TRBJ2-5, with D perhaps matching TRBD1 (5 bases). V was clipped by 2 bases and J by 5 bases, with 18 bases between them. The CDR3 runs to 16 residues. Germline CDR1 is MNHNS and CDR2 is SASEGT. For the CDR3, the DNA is TGTGCCAGCAGTGAATTATGGGGCCCCTTGGGGGAGACCCAGTACTTC. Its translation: CASSELWGPLGETQYF.

The CDR3 loop is CASSQGQGGNIQYF. The CDR3 DNA follows: TGTGCCAGCAGCCAAGGCCAGGGTGGTAACATTCAGTACTTC. The chain carries TRBV3-1 (or the pseudogene TRBV3-2) and TRBJ2-4; TRBD1 is a possible D gene (5 bases). Germline V gene sequence: CDR1 LGHDT, CDR2 YNNKEL (reference sequence). The V and J ends lost 1 base and 7 bases respectively, with 11 bases between them. The length of the CDR3 is 14 residues.

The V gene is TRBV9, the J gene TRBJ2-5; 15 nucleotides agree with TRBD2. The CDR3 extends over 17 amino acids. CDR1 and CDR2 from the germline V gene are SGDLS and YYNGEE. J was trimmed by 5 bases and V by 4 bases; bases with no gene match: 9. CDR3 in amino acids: CASSPRGLAGGVETQYF. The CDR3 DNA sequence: TGTGCCAGCAGCCCGAGAGGACTAGCGGGGGGGGTTGAGACCCAGTACTTC.

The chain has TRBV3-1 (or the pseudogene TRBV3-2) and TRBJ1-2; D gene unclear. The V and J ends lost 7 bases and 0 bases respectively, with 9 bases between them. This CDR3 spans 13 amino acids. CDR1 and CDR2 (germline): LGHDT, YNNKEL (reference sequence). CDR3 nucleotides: TGTGCCAGCAAGCCGGAGACTAACTATGGCTACACCTTC. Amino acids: CASKPETNYGYTF.